This T cell receptor (beta chain) was documented in a study of early T cells in non-severe SARS-CoV-2 infection. Whole-study context: The input, bulk RNA from unsorted whole blood, was sequenced, and chains were unpaired.

This clonotype was seen at least ten times. As yet, its antigen is unknown. There are 12 residues in the CDR3. Germline CDR1 reads SGHAT; CDR2 reads FQNNGV. V lost 7 bases to trimming and J lost 9 bases, with 13 bases between them. The protocol attached unique molecular identifiers to individual cDNA molecules. MiXCR, applied by TCRdb to the 5' RACE reads, yields one record per CDR3 protein. This table has fewer than 30,000 distinct CDR3 sequences, 5.4% appearing once. General study results and limits: There was a bias toward anti-spike CD8 responses in VDJdb matching, which missed private and CD4 specificities.

The receptor was isolated from an adult who was a healthcare worker with PCR-confirmed SARS-CoV-2 infection or an uninfected control (not recorded which). The sample was whole blood. This chain uses TRBV11-2 with TRBJ2-1, with D tentatively TRBD1 (5 bases). CDR3 bases: TGTGCCAGCACTCAGGGTTATGGTGAGCAGTTCTTC. This encodes CASTQGYGEQFF.